This TCR beta chain came from a study of OX40 agonist ivuxolimab in advanced cancers. Some clones are missing from TCRdb's copy, which holds only in-frame ones; the method was immunoSEQ multiplex PCR. The sample lists around 15,000 clones, approximately 92% occurring once. The CDR3 runs to 16 residues. V trimming: 3 bases; J trimming: 3 bases; junction bases outside the gene matches: 8. CDR1 and CDR2 (germline): MNHEY, SMNVEV (reference sequence). The TCR was taken from an adult with an advanced solid tumor such as melanoma, head and neck, liver or kidney cancer. This sample comprised CD4+ or CD8+ T cells sorted from blood, obtained in a trial of the OX40 agonist ivuxolimab. The V and J genes are TRBV27 and TRBJ2-7, with 10 bases identical to TRBD1. The CDR3 DNA is TGTGCCAGCAGTTTCTCACCCGGGACAGGGGTCTACGAGCAGTACTTC. It specifies CASSFSPGTGVYEQYF.